Reported below is one T cell receptor (beta chain). Its antigen is currently unknown. The primer mix had 60 Vbeta and 13 Jbeta primers. Measured with immunoSEQ multiplex PCR; TCRdb has only the in-frame clones, and not every one. The sample contains approximately 130,000 clones, approximately 75% of which appear only once. The data derive from a study of cytomegalovirus exposure and HLA in healthy donors. Whole-study findings and limits: According to a later analysis, most TCR beta chains associated with CMV appeared HLA-restricted. A prior analysis recorded that most TCR beta V segments were productive about 87% or about 30% of the time.

The V and J ends lost 5 bases and 0 bases respectively, with 7 bases between them. Germline V gene data show CDR1 as MNHEY and CDR2 as SMNVEV (reference sequence). The CDR3 is made up of 13 amino acids. The genes are TRBV27 and TRBJ2-5; TRBD1 is a possible D gene (5 bases). Sequenced: PBMCs. This clonotype was obtained from a man in his fifties or sixties in good health and CMV-seropositive. CDR3 sequence: CASSRQHQETQYF. CDR3 sequence (DNA): TGTGCCAGCAGTCGACAGCACCAAGAGACCCAGTACTTC.